A selection of T cell receptor beta chains follows, all from one sample in a study of blood T cell repertoires in COVID-19. Using immunoSEQ multiplex PCR, the repertoire was profiled, and TCRdb retains in-frame clones only, with some absent. Among under 150,000 clones, approximately 81% were seen once, and the ten largest hold 30% to 45%. The sample comprised peripheral blood. The source of these receptors is a human donor in a cohort sampled during active COVID-19. The CDR3 runs from the conserved cysteine through the conserved F or W. The order of the fields is D gene, J gene, V gene, clone size, CDR3 DNA, CDR3 protein. A D gene is named only where the DNA matches it firmly. Size tells how often a clone was seen (once, few, many) or the class of an expanded clone, and some rows leave it out.

D gene: TRBD2; J gene: TRBJ2-5; V gene: TRBV5-1; clone size: -; CDR3 DNA: TGCGCCAGCAGCTTGGGGGGACTAGCGGGGACCCAGTACTTC; CDR3 protein: CASSLGGLAGTQYF
D gene: TRBD2; J gene: TRBJ2-7; V gene: TRBV2; clone size: -; CDR3 DNA: TGTGCCAGCAGGGTCGTCCGTTGGGCGGGAGCCTACGAGCAGTACTTC; CDR3 protein: CASRVVRWAGAYEQYF
D gene: -; J gene: TRBJ1-1; V gene: TRBV7-9; clone size: -; CDR3 DNA: TGTGCCAGCAGCCCCCGGGACTCAGGGAACACTGAAGCTTTCTTT; CDR3 protein: CASSPRDSGNTEAFF
D gene: TRBD2; J gene: TRBJ2-7; V gene: TRBV7-9; clone size: -; CDR3 DNA: TGTGCCAGCAGCCTCTCCGGGACTAGATCCTACGAGCAGTACTTC; CDR3 protein: CASSLSGTRSYEQYF
D gene: -; J gene: TRBJ1-1; V gene: TRBV18; clone size: once; CDR3 DNA: TGTGCCAGCTCACCACAACCGGGAACGAACACTGAAGCTTTCTTT; CDR3 protein: CASSPQPGTNTEAFF
D gene: -; J gene: TRBJ1-3; V gene: TRBV7-2; clone size: -; CDR3 DNA: TGTGCCAGCAGCTTAGTTGGGGGGGGTACCTCCTCTGGAAACACCATATATTTT; CDR3 protein: CASSLVGGGTSSGNTIYF
D gene: -; J gene: TRBJ1-1; V gene: TRBV5-1; clone size: -; CDR3 DNA: TGCGCCAGCAGCCCTGAGTGGAACACTGAAGCTTTCTTT; CDR3 protein: CASSPEWNTEAFF
D gene: TRBD1; J gene: TRBJ2-5; V gene: TRBV11-2; clone size: -; CDR3 DNA: TGTGCCAGCAGCACCGGACAGGGGAGCGTTGAGACCCAGTACTTC; CDR3 protein: CASSTGQGSVETQYF
D gene: -; J gene: TRBJ1-2; V gene: TRBV5-4; clone size: -; CDR3 DNA: TGTGCCAGCAGCCCATACAGGGAGAAAGGAACTATGGCCATCGCCTTC; CDR3 protein: CASSPYREKGTMAIAF
D gene: -; J gene: TRBJ2-7; V gene: TRBV7-6; clone size: -; CDR3 DNA: TGTGCCAGCAGCTTAGGCGGATCCCAGGGTACCTACGAGCAGTACTTC; CDR3 protein: CASSLGGSQGTYEQYF
D gene: -; J gene: TRBJ1-5; V gene: TRBV7-8; clone size: -; CDR3 DNA: TGTGCCAGCAGCTCCGGGGTAAATCAGCCCCAGCATTTT; CDR3 protein: CASSSGVNQPQHF
D gene: TRBD2; J gene: TRBJ2-3; V gene: TRBV7-2; clone size: -; CDR3 DNA: TGTGCCAGCAGCTGGGCCCGGGGGGTAGATACGCAGTATTTT; CDR3 protein: CASSWARGVDTQYF
D gene: -; J gene: TRBJ2-5; V gene: TRBV6-1; clone size: -; CDR3 DNA: TGTGCCAGCAGTGAAGGCGGGACCCAGTACTTC; CDR3 protein: CASSEGGTQYF
D gene: -; J gene: TRBJ2-5; V gene: TRBV11-3; clone size: -; CDR3 DNA: TGTGCCAGCAGCTTAGGGAGTACAGGGACCCAGTACTTC; CDR3 protein: CASSLGSTGTQYF
D gene: -; J gene: TRBJ1-3; V gene: TRBV7-9; clone size: -; CDR3 DNA: TGTGCCAGCACAGGGACTTCCTCTGGAAACACCATATATTTT; CDR3 protein: CASTGTSSGNTIYF
D gene: -; J gene: TRBJ1-2; V gene: TRBV5-6; clone size: -; CDR3 DNA: TGTGCCAGCAGCTTGGCCCTGGTGGGGAGCTATGGCTACACCTTC; CDR3 protein: CASSLALVGSYGYTF
D gene: -; J gene: TRBJ2-2; V gene: TRBV7-2; clone size: -; CDR3 DNA: TGTGCCAGCAGCTTAGGCGGCATGAACACCGGGGAGCTGTTTTTT; CDR3 protein: CASSLGGMNTGELFF
D gene: -; J gene: TRBJ1-3; V gene: TRBV5-5; clone size: -; CDR3 DNA: TGTGCCAGCAGCTTGGCCGGTGCCGGAGTCTCTGGAAACACCATATATTTT; CDR3 protein: CASSLAGAGVSGNTIYF
D gene: TRBD1; J gene: TRBJ1-6; V gene: TRBV9; clone size: -; CDR3 DNA: TGTGCCAGCAGCTCCCAGACAGGGGCCGGTTCACCCCTCCACTTT; CDR3 protein: CASSSQTGAGSPLHF
D gene: -; J gene: TRBJ2-7; V gene: TRBV5-8; clone size: -; CDR3 DNA: TGTGCCAGCAGCTGGCGGGCCCACGAGCAGTACTTC; CDR3 protein: CASSWRAHEQYF
D gene: -; J gene: TRBJ2-7; V gene: TRBV24-1; clone size: -; CDR3 DNA: TGTGCCACCAGTGACCCGACAGTCTCCTACGAGCAGTACTTC; CDR3 protein: CATSDPTVSYEQYF
D gene: -; J gene: TRBJ2-3; V gene: TRBV2; clone size: -; CDR3 DNA: TGTGCCAGCAGTGCCCTACGCACAGATACGCAGTATTTT; CDR3 protein: CASSALRTDTQYF
D gene: -; J gene: TRBJ1-2; V gene: TRBV10-2; clone size: -; CDR3 DNA: TGCGCCAGCAGTGACGACAGAGGCCGGGGGTATGGCTACACCTTC; CDR3 protein: CASSDDRGRGYGYTF
D gene: -; J gene: TRBJ1-1; V gene: TRBV27; clone size: -; CDR3 DNA: TGTGCCAGCAGTTTGTGGGGGCGAGGGAACACTGAAGCTTTCTTT; CDR3 protein: CASSLWGRGNTEAFF
D gene: -; J gene: TRBJ2-3; V gene: TRBV2; clone size: -; CDR3 DNA: TGTGCCAGCAGTTTCTTTACAGATACGCAGTATTTT; CDR3 protein: CASSFFTDTQYF
D gene: -; J gene: TRBJ1-2; V gene: TRBV2; clone size: few; CDR3 DNA: TGTGCCAGCAGGTTTACAGCTAACTATGGCTACACCTTC; CDR3 protein: CASRFTANYGYTF
D gene: -; J gene: TRBJ2-7; V gene: TRBV5-4; clone size: -; CDR3 DNA: TGTGCCAGCAGCTGGGGTAGGGAGGCAGAGCAGTACTTC; CDR3 protein: CASSWGREAEQYF
D gene: -; J gene: TRBJ1-2; V gene: TRBV7-2; clone size: -; CDR3 DNA: TGTGCCAGCAGCTTAGCCGGCTATGGCTACACCTTC; CDR3 protein: CASSLAGYGYTF
D gene: -; J gene: TRBJ2-7; V gene: TRBV2; clone size: -; CDR3 DNA: TGTGCCAGCAGTGAAAGCTCAGACTTGCCCCTCGAGCAGTACTTC; CDR3 protein: CASSESSDLPLEQYF
D gene: TRBD1; J gene: TRBJ1-4; V gene: TRBV7-9; clone size: few; CDR3 DNA: TGTGCCAGCAGCCCCGGGACAGGGAATGAAAAACTGTTTTTT; CDR3 protein: CASSPGTGNEKLFF
D gene: -; J gene: TRBJ1-2; V gene: TRBV7-2; clone size: -; CDR3 DNA: TGTGCCAGCAGGCAGGGAACTAACTATGGCTACACCTTC; CDR3 protein: CASRQGTNYGYTF
D gene: -; J gene: TRBJ1-5; V gene: TRBV18; clone size: -; CDR3 DNA: TGTGCCAGCTCACCCCAGGGGAGCAATCAGCCCCAGCATTTT; CDR3 protein: CASSPQGSNQPQHF
D gene: TRBD1; J gene: TRBJ1-6; V gene: TRBV25-1; clone size: -; CDR3 DNA: TGTGCCAGCGGGGGACAGGGATTTTCACCCCTCCACTTT; CDR3 protein: CASGGQGFSPLHF
D gene: TRBD1; J gene: TRBJ1-1; V gene: TRBV7-8; clone size: once; CDR3 DNA: TGTGCCAGCAGCCCAGTGACGGGACAGATGAACACTGAAGCTTTCTTT; CDR3 protein: CASSPVTGQMNTEAFF
D gene: -; J gene: TRBJ2-1; V gene: TRBV7-9; clone size: -; CDR3 DNA: TGTGCCAGCAGCTTAGTGGCGGGCGACAATGAGCAGTTCTTC; CDR3 protein: CASSLVAGDNEQFF
D gene: -; J gene: TRBJ1-4; V gene: TRBV20-1; clone size: -; CDR3 DNA: TGCAGTGGCGCTTATAATGAAAAACTGTTTTTT; CDR3 protein: CSGAYNEKLFF
D gene: -; J gene: TRBJ2-7; V gene: TRBV28; clone size: -; CDR3 DNA: TGTGCCAGCCGGACAGCCTCGTCAGGTGAGCAGTACTTC; CDR3 protein: CASRTASSGEQYF
D gene: -; J gene: TRBJ1-4; V gene: TRBV12-3/TRBV12-4; clone size: -; CDR3 DNA: TGTGCCTCAAAGGGGGTCAATAATGAAAAACTGTTTTTT; CDR3 protein: CASKGVNNEKLFF
D gene: -; J gene: TRBJ1-2; V gene: TRBV27; clone size: -; CDR3 DNA: TGTGCCAGCAGCCCCAGGAGGGACGGCCAAGATGGCTACACCTTC; CDR3 protein: CASSPRRDGQDGYTF
D gene: -; J gene: TRBJ1-6; V gene: TRBV2; clone size: -; CDR3 DNA: TGTGCCAGCACATCAGGGCCTACCGGACCCCTCCACTTT; CDR3 protein: CASTSGPTGPLHF
D gene: -; J gene: TRBJ1-2; V gene: TRBV7-2; clone size: -; CDR3 DNA: TGTGCCAGCAGACCACGCAGGTCACCAGACTATGGCTACACCTTC; CDR3 protein: CASRPRRSPDYGYTF
D gene: TRBD1; J gene: TRBJ1-1; V gene: TRBV27; clone size: -; CDR3 DNA: TGTGCCAGCCGTCGGGACAGGCGGCCCACTGAAGCTTTCTTT; CDR3 protein: CASRRDRRPTEAFF